This entry features one T cell receptor beta chain sequence. The antigen is undetermined. Profiled with immunoSEQ multiplex PCR; TCRdb holds only in-frame clones, not every one. The repertoire has around 300,000 clones, roughly nine tenths of them found once; the top ten carry roughly 1.2%. This entry belongs to a study of cytomegalovirus exposure and HLA in healthy donors. Study conclusions and caveats: Researchers catalogued approximately 160 TCR beta chains as cytomegalovirus-associated.

From germline, CDR1 is MDHEN and CDR2 SYDVKM. This CDR3 is 15 amino acids long. The V and J ends lost 6 bases and 0 bases respectively, with 12 bases between them. The sequencing sample was made of PBMCs. The chain recombines TRBV28 with TRBJ1-3; D gene ambiguous. This TCR was recovered from a woman under 40 in good health and CMV-seropositive. The CDR3 bases are TGTGCCAGCAGCCCGGATCTGAGCTCTGGAAACACCATATATTTT. The encoded protein is CASSPDLSSGNTIYF.